The 18 T cell receptor beta chains below come from one sample, sequenced in a study of T-cell reconstitution after alpha-beta-depleted transplantation in children. For TCRbeta, the library was prepared with unique molecular identifiers. TCRdb processed the PCR reads anew with MiXCR; each CDR3 protein has one entry. The repertoire holds 550,000 to 600,000 distinct CDR3 sequences, with 20% to 25% as singletons. Here the sequenced sample was PBMCs, mostly from graft donor cells, taken 360 days after TCRalphabeta/CD19-depleted stem cell transplant. Receptor source: a boy under two years old who had a stem cell transplant for acute myeloid leukemia, so the T cells may come from the graft donor.

This clonotype was counted many times. This chain connects TRBV20-1 to TRBJ2-7, with a weak D call TRBD1 (6 bases). The V gene lost 1 base and the J gene lost 5 bases, with 12 bases spanning the gap. The CDR3 sequence is 13 residues long. Germline V gene data show CDR1 as DFQATT and CDR2 as SNEGSKA (reference sequence). CDR3 sequence reads: CSARGENRDEQYF. The CDR3 bases are TGCAGTGCTAGAGGGGAGAACAGGGACGAGCAGTACTTC.

This clonotype was seen ten or more times. The chain joins TRBV19 to TRBJ2-7, with D tentatively TRBD1 (5 bases). Germline-derived CDR1 and CDR2 are LNHDA and SQIVND (reference sequence). The CDR3 totals 14 residues. V lost 1 base to trimming and J lost 7 bases, with 14 bases between them. The CDR3 here is CASSIVLGVREQYF. DNA for the CDR3: TGTGCCAGTAGTATAGTCTTAGGGGTGAGGGAGCAGTACTTC. Filled out from reference TRBV19 and TRBJ2-7, the complete variable domain reads DGGITQSPKYLFRKEGQNVTLSCEQNLNHDAMYWYRQDPGQGLRLIYYSQIVNDFQKGDIAEGYSVSREKKESFPLTVTSAQKNPTAFYLCASSIVLGVREQYFGPGTRLTVT.

This clonotype has just a few counts. The chain combines TRBV12-3 or TRBV12-4 with TRBJ1-2, with no clear D. The CDR3 loop spans 14 amino acids. Trimming left V 5 bases short and J 4 bases short, with 14 bases between. Here the CDR3 reads CASSPSEVGYGYTF. For the CDR3, the DNA is TGTGCCAGCAGTCCCTCGGAAGTCGGCTATGGCTACACCTTC.

Note on this clonotype: Being one base from a much bigger clone, this may be a read error. The V call is TRBV5-5, the J call TRBJ2-7; 8 positions agree with TRBD2. The CDR3 loop spans 15 amino acids. Germline CDR1 and CDR2: SGHKS and YYEKEE (reference sequence). CDR3 protein: CPSSLQRGTPYEQYV. For the CDR3, the DNA is TGTCCCAGCAGCTTGCAGCGGGGGACCCCTTACGAGCAGTACGTC.

The V and J genes are TRBV20-1 and TRBJ1-6, with TRBD1 matching over 10 bases. With 6 bases clipped from V and 6 bases from J, the junction kept 5 bases outside the gene matches. Germline CDR1 reads DFQATT; CDR2 reads SNEGSKA (reference sequence). The CDR3 loop spans 14 amino acids. CDR3 DNA sequence: TGCAGTGCCAGACAGGGGGCCCCTAATTCACCCCTCCACTTT. Amino acid sequence: CSARQGAPNSPLHF.

The rearrangement joins TRBV6-5 to TRBJ1-2; 11 bases are shared with TRBD1. Germline V gene lookup returns CDR1 MNHEY and CDR2 SVGAGI. The J segment lost 3 bases and the V segment lost 0 bases, leaving 6 bases of the junction unmatched. The CDR3 spans 17 residues. The CDR3 spells CASSYSFWTGGHYGYTF. CDR3 nucleotides: TGTGCCAGCAGTTACTCTTTTTGGACAGGGGGCCACTATGGCTACACCTTC.

The chain has TRBV6-4 and TRBJ2-1, with TRBD2 matching over 11 bases. Germline CDR1 MRHNA, CDR2 SNTAGT. The CDR3 is 15 amino acids. Trimming at V came to 6 bases and at J to 8 bases, leaving 9 bases not matched to a gene. The CDR3 sequence is CASRHLAGGGDEQFF. The CDR3 region has the DNA TGTGCCAGCAGACATCTAGCGGGGGGCGGCGATGAGCAGTTCTTC.

This clonotype was recorded a few times. CDR3 residues: CSARPMTDGYTF. For the CDR3, the DNA is TGCAGTGCTAGGCCCATGACCGATGGCTACACCTTC. The J gene is TRBJ1-2, the V gene TRBV20-1; D is undetermined. Germline-derived CDR1 and CDR2 are DFQATT and SNEGSKA (reference sequence). Trimming cost V 3 bases and J 6 bases, with 11 bases left between them. The CDR3 loop spans 12 amino acids.

This clonotype was seen a few times. The rearrangement links TRBV12-3 or TRBV12-4 to TRBJ2-1; TRBD2 agrees at 9 bases. Losses at the gene ends were 6 bases for V and 8 bases for J; bases not matched to a gene: 5. There are 13 residues in the CDR3. This chain's CDR3 is CASSSGLAYEQFF. CDR3 sequence (DNA): TGTGCCAGCAGCTCTGGACTAGCGTATGAGCAGTTCTTC.

The J gene is TRBJ2-1, the V gene TRBV15, with 10 bases aligning to TRBD2. J gave up 5 bases and V 2 bases, and 6 bases lay outside the gene matches. The CDR3 has 16 amino acids. Germline CDR1 is LNHNV and CDR2 is YYDKDF (reference sequence). DNA for the CDR3: TGTGCCACCAGCAGACCAGAGCGGGGGGGAAACAATGAGCAGTTCTTC. This codes for CATSRPERGGNNEQFF.

The chain employs TRBV27 and TRBJ2-3; D is perhaps TRBD2 (5 bases). V was cut by 2 bases and J by 2 bases, with 11 bases left in between. CDR3 length: 15 residues. The germline V gene has CDR1 MNHEY and CDR2 SMNVEV (reference sequence). The chain's CDR3 is CASSLTRGTTDTQYF. CDR3 DNA sequence: TGTGCCAGCAGTTTAACTCGGGGAACCACAGATACGCAGTATTTT.

This clonotype was counted ten times or more. This chain links TRBV11-3 with TRBJ2-1, with 9 bases lining up with TRBD2. V dropped 4 bases and J dropped 8; count of bases not matched to a gene: 9. CDR1 is SGHNT, CDR2 YENEEA, per germline. The CDR3 totals 15 residues. The CDR3 DNA reads TGTGCCAGCAGCTATTCGTGGCGGGGGGGCCATGAGCAGTTCTTC. This encodes CASSYSWRGGHEQFF.

This chain links TRBV12-3 or TRBV12-4 with TRBJ2-1; no clear D. The V end was cut by 2 bases, the J end by 0 bases, with 14 bases between. The CDR3 spans 17 residues. The CDR3 region is CASSLRAGLASYNEQFF. CDR3 DNA sequence: TGTGCCAGCAGTTTAAGGGCCGGATTAGCCTCCTACAATGAGCAGTTCTTC.

Many counts were recorded for this clonotype. The J gene is TRBJ1-1, the V gene TRBV11-2, with D uncertain. The CDR3 has 12 amino acids. Deletions cut 3 bases from V and 7 bases from J, with 9 bases between. Germline CDR1 SGHAT, CDR2 FQNNGV. The DNA of the CDR3 is TGTGCCAGCAGCTTTGGTGGGGTTGAAGCTTTCTTT. Translation gives CASSFGGVEAFF.

This clonotype was recorded a few times. The J gene is TRBJ2-3, the V gene TRBV6-1; the match to TRBD2 covers 13 bases. Looked up from germline, CDR1 is MNHNS and CDR2 is SASEGT. V dropped 6 bases and J dropped 6; count of bases not matched to a gene: 3. There are 14 residues in the CDR3. The CDR3 region has the DNA TGTGCCAGCAGGGGACTAGCGGGGTTGGATACGCAGTATTTT. Translated: CASRGLAGLDTQYF.

The J gene is TRBJ2-4, the V gene TRBV6-9; no firm D call. Trimming pared 4 bases from V and 4 bases from J, leaving 26 bases between. Germline CDR1 reads MNHGY; CDR2 reads SVAAGI. The CDR3 is made up of 19 amino acids. The CDR3 protein is CASSSPCGPNPGKKNIQYF. The CDR3 DNA follows: TGTGCCAGCAGTTCCCCGTGCGGCCCAAATCCCGGCAAGAAAAACATTCAGTACTTC.

This clonotype was seen more than once but under ten times. The V gene is TRBV20-1, the J gene TRBJ1-1, with a tentative D call TRBD1 (5 bases). V was pared by 3 bases and J by 0 bases, with 8 bases between. The CDR3 has 13 residues. Germline assignment: CDR1 DFQATT and CDR2 SNEGSKA (reference sequence). The CDR3 protein is CSARARVNTEAFF. The CDR3 region has the DNA TGCAGTGCTAGGGCCAGGGTGAACACTGAAGCTTTCTTT.

This clonotype was seen a few times. The chain carries TRBV5-1 and TRBJ2-7, with a weak D call TRBD1 (6 bases). V dropped 3 bases and J dropped 0 bases, with 13 bases sitting between them. The CDR3 has 15 amino acids. In germline, CDR1 is SGHRS, CDR2 YFSETQ. CDR3 sequence: CASSSGQSPSYEQYV. CDR3 DNA: TGCGCCAGCAGCTCAGGACAGTCCCCCTCCTACGAGCAGTACGTC.